This TCR beta chain was recorded in a study of response to subunit inactivated influenza vaccine. In regard to this clonotype: As yet, its antigen is unknown.

TCRdb called the RT-PCR reads again in MiXCR, with one record for every CDR3 protein. The sample holds over 800,000 distinct CDR3 sequences, 21% seen once. Broader study findings: Few new T cells, the authors suggested, are recruited by each seasonal influenza vaccination.

The CDR3 length is 15 residues. V dropped 4 bases and J dropped 2 bases, with 13 bases sitting between them. The V gene's germline CDR1 is SGHRS and CDR2 YFSETQ. This receptor was identified in a man over 45 who received an inactivated influenza vaccine. V and J are TRBV5-1 and TRBJ1-5, with a weak D call TRBD1 (5 bases). The sequencing here drew on PBMCs from blood, taken 5 to 6 days after vaccination. The CDR3, as DNA: TGCGCCAGCAGCCCCGTTGGGGGGGGCAATCAGCCCCAGCATTTT. This codes for CASSPVGGGNQPQHF.